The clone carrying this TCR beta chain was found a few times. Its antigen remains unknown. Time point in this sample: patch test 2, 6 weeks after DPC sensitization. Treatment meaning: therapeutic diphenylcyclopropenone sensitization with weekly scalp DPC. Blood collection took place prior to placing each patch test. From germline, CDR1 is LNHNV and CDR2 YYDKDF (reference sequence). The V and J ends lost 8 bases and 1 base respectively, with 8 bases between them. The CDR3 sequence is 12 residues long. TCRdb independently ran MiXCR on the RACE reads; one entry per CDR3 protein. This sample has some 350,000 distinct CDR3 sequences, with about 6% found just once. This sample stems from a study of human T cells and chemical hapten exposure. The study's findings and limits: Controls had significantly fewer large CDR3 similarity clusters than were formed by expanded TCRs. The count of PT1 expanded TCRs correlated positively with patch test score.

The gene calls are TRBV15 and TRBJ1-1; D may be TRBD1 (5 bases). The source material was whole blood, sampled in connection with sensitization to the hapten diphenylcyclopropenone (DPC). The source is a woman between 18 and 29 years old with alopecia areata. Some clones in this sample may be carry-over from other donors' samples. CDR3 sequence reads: CATQGSNTEAFF. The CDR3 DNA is TGTGCCACCCAGGGCTCGAACACTGAAGCTTTCTTT.